These T cell receptor beta chains were read from a single sample in a study of blood T cell repertoires in COVID-19. Clones were read by immunoSEQ multiplex PCR, and TCRdb kept only the in-frame ones, dropping some. The sample holds about 240,000 clones; approximately 78% are singletons and the top ten take over 10%. The source material was peripheral blood. These receptors all come from a woman aged 55 to 70 with active or convalescent COVID-19. Each CDR3 is given with its conserved first and last residue. Each record gives: D gene, clone size, CDR3 length, J gene, V gene, CDR3 protein, CDR3 DNA. A D gene is named only where the DNA matches it firmly. Size is omitted from some rows. Given values are once, few, many or a class for expanded clones.

d_call: -
clone_size: -
cdr3_length: 15
j_call: TRBJ2-3
v_call: TRBV11-2
cdr3_aa: CASSLDLRGLNTQYF
cdr3_nt: TGTGCCAGCAGCTTAGATCTGCGCGGGTTGAATACGCAGTATTTT

d_call: TRBD1
clone_size: -
cdr3_length: 15
j_call: TRBJ1-2
v_call: TRBV19
cdr3_aa: CASRKPRTGKDGYTF
cdr3_nt: TGTGCCAGTAGAAAACCCCGGACAGGGAAGGATGGCTACACCTTC

d_call: -
clone_size: -
cdr3_length: 13
j_call: TRBJ2-7
v_call: TRBV28
cdr3_aa: CASSSGGGYEQYF
cdr3_nt: TGTGCCAGCAGTTCGGGCGGAGGCTACGAGCAGTACTTC

d_call: -
clone_size: -
cdr3_length: 15
j_call: TRBJ2-5
v_call: TRBV27
cdr3_aa: CASSPRGRLQETQYF
cdr3_nt: TGTGCCAGCAGTCCCAGGGGTCGCCTCCAAGAGACCCAGTACTTC

d_call: TRBD2
clone_size: -
cdr3_length: 14
j_call: TRBJ2-3
v_call: TRBV2
cdr3_aa: CASNGAGATDTQYF
cdr3_nt: TGTGCCAGTAATGGAGCGGGGGCCACAGATACGCAGTATTTT

d_call: TRBD1
clone_size: -
cdr3_length: 13
j_call: TRBJ1-1
v_call: TRBV9
cdr3_aa: CASSGQGTPWAFF
cdr3_nt: TGTGCCAGCAGCGGACAGGGGACCCCCTGGGCTTTCTTT

d_call: -
clone_size: -
cdr3_length: 14
j_call: TRBJ1-2
v_call: TRBV7-9
cdr3_aa: CASSPPGGKEGYTF
cdr3_nt: TGTGCCAGCAGCCCCCCCGGGGGGAAGGAAGGCTACACCTTC

d_call: -
clone_size: -
cdr3_length: 14
j_call: TRBJ2-1
v_call: TRBV7-9
cdr3_aa: CASSTGRTENEQFF
cdr3_nt: TGTGCCAGCTCGACAGGCAGAACCGAGAATGAGCAGTTCTTC

d_call: TRBD2
clone_size: -
cdr3_length: 14
j_call: TRBJ2-7
v_call: TRBV5-1
cdr3_aa: CASSWEAGGYEQYF
cdr3_nt: TGCGCCAGCAGCTGGGAGGCGGGGGGGTACGAGCAGTACTTC

d_call: -
clone_size: -
cdr3_length: 13
j_call: TRBJ2-2
v_call: TRBV12-1
cdr3_aa: CATRLANTGELFF
cdr3_nt: TGTGCCACCAGACTAGCGAACACCGGGGAGCTGTTTTTT

d_call: TRBD1
clone_size: -
cdr3_length: 14
j_call: TRBJ1-2
v_call: TRBV2
cdr3_aa: CASSPPTGGGGYTF
cdr3_nt: TGTGCCAGCAGCCCGCCGACAGGGGGCGGTGGCTACACCTTC

d_call: TRBD1
clone_size: -
cdr3_length: 14
j_call: TRBJ2-4
v_call: TRBV10-1
cdr3_aa: CASSESTGNFIQYF
cdr3_nt: TGCGCCAGCAGTGAGTCGACAGGGAACTTTATTCAGTACTTC

d_call: TRBD2
clone_size: once
cdr3_length: 16
j_call: TRBJ2-1
v_call: TRBV11-3
cdr3_aa: CASSLGTSGGAREQFF
cdr3_nt: TGTGCCAGCAGCCTCGGGACTAGCGGGGGGGCCCGAGAGCAGTTCTTC

d_call: -
clone_size: -
cdr3_length: 15
j_call: TRBJ1-1
v_call: TRBV7-6
cdr3_aa: CASSPRTSGGTEAFF
cdr3_nt: TGTGCCAGCAGCCCCCGGACATCAGGTGGCACTGAAGCTTTCTTT

d_call: TRBD2
clone_size: -
cdr3_length: 15
j_call: TRBJ2-1
v_call: TRBV2
cdr3_aa: CASRLTSGSHNEQFF
cdr3_nt: TGTGCCAGCAGGCTAACTAGCGGGTCTCACAATGAGCAGTTCTTC

d_call: TRBD1
clone_size: -
cdr3_length: 16
j_call: TRBJ1-3
v_call: TRBV27
cdr3_aa: CASSDRQGLSGNTIYF
cdr3_nt: TGTGCCAGCAGTGATCGACAGGGCTTGTCTGGAAACACCATATATTTT

d_call: TRBD2
clone_size: once
cdr3_length: 16
j_call: TRBJ2-1
v_call: TRBV7-3
cdr3_aa: CASSLNGGTSRNEQFF
cdr3_nt: TGTGCCAGCAGCTTAAACGGGGGGACTAGCCGCAATGAGCAGTTCTTC

d_call: TRBD1
clone_size: -
cdr3_length: 15
j_call: TRBJ1-2
v_call: TRBV24-1
cdr3_aa: CATSEDRFANYGYTF
cdr3_nt: TGTGCCACCAGTGAGGACAGGTTCGCTAACTATGGCTACACCTTC

d_call: TRBD1
clone_size: -
cdr3_length: 17
j_call: TRBJ1-6
v_call: TRBV7-8
cdr3_aa: CASSLAWGTGVNSPLHF
cdr3_nt: TGTGCCAGCAGCTTAGCGTGGGGGACAGGGGTTAATTCACCCCTCCACTTT

d_call: -
clone_size: few
cdr3_length: 10
j_call: TRBJ1-3
v_call: TRBV29-1
cdr3_aa: CSVAQDTIYF
cdr3_nt: TGCAGCGTCGCCCAGGACACCATATATTTT

d_call: TRBD1
clone_size: few
cdr3_length: 15
j_call: TRBJ2-2
v_call: TRBV4-1
cdr3_aa: CASSLGQGKTGELFF
cdr3_nt: TGCGCCAGCAGTCTAGGACAGGGAAAGACCGGGGAGCTGTTTTTT

d_call: -
clone_size: -
cdr3_length: 13
j_call: TRBJ1-5
v_call: TRBV19
cdr3_aa: CASSIQVDQPQHF
cdr3_nt: TGTGCCAGTAGTATCCAGGTTGATCAGCCCCAGCATTTT

d_call: -
clone_size: -
cdr3_length: 16
j_call: TRBJ1-2
v_call: TRBV3-1/TRBV3-2
cdr3_aa: CASSQVTQGGNYGYTF
cdr3_nt: TGTGCCAGCAGCCAGGTGACACAGGGCGGAAACTATGGCTACACCTTC

d_call: TRBD1
clone_size: -
cdr3_length: 16
j_call: TRBJ1-2
v_call: TRBV4-2
cdr3_aa: CASSQDRQGANSGYTF
cdr3_nt: TGTGCCAGCAGCCAAGATAGGCAGGGGGCGAACTCTGGCTACACCTTC